This T cell receptor (beta chain) originates from a study of blood T cell repertoires in COVID-19. Here immunoSEQ multiplex PCR was the method, and the copy in TCRdb shows in-frame clones only, minus some. The sample consists of roughly 93,000 clones, around 86% of them appearing once. This clone showed up just once. The sequenced material came from peripheral blood. The origin of this receptor is a human donor in a cohort sampled during active COVID-19.

The CDR3 DNA follows: TGCGCCAGCAGCCAATGGGACAACTCCTACGAGCAGTACTTC. It yields the protein CASSQWDNSYEQYF. The chain links TRBV4-1 to TRBJ2-7; a possible D gene is TRBD1 (6 bases). Trimming left V 2 bases short and J 0 bases short, with 8 bases between. CDR1 and CDR2 (germline): MGHRA, YSYEKL. CDR3 length: 14 residues.